Following are 14 T cell receptor beta chains from one sample sequenced in a study of T-cell reconstitution after alpha-beta-depleted transplantation in children. Construction of the TCRbeta library involved unique molecular identifiers. From the PCR reads, TCRdb called clonotypes with MiXCR, one entry per CDR3 protein. The data show about 340,000 distinct CDR3 sequences, over 9% seen once. Here the sequenced sample was PBMCs from the stem cell graft donor, taken from the stem cell graft. These receptors were taken from a human donor who donated a stem cell graft to a child with acute lymphoblastic leukemia.

This clonotype was picked up many times. The V and J genes are TRBV4-1 and TRBJ1-1; a possible D gene is TRBD1 (5 bases). The germline CDR1 and CDR2 sequences are MGHRA and YSYEKL. Deletions cut 4 bases from V and 4 bases from J, with 22 bases between. The CDR3 covers 17 residues. Here the CDR3 DNA reads TGCGCCAGCAGCCTCCATGGGGCGATGATTGAGTCCACTGAAGCTTTCTTT. Protein sequence: CASSLHGAMIESTEAFF.

This clonotype was found a few times. The gene calls are TRBV6-2 or TRBV6-3 and TRBJ1-5, with a tentative D call TRBD1 (6 bases). Germline CDR1 MNHEY, CDR2 SVGEGT. This CDR3 spans 14 amino acids. The V and J ends lost 2 bases and 6 bases respectively, with 11 bases between them. DNA of the CDR3: TGTGCCAGCAGTTACCGGCAGGGGATTCAGCCCCAGCATTTT. It yields the protein CASSYRQGIQPQHF.

This clonotype has a handful of counts. The chain couples TRBV7-2 to TRBJ2-3; 10 bases line up with TRBD2. Germline CDR1 reads SGHTA; CDR2 reads FQGNSA. The V gene end was trimmed by 4 bases and the J gene end by 6 bases; junction bases not matched to a gene: 4. The CDR3 sequence is 14 residues long. CDR3 loop: CASSWASGSDTQYF. As DNA, the CDR3 is TGTGCCAGCAGCTGGGCTAGCGGGAGTGATACGCAGTATTTT.

In nucleotides, the CDR3 is TGCGCCAGCAGCTTTCTAAGCTCAGGGGGCGCGGCAGATACGCAGTATTTT. Translation: CASSFLSSGGAADTQYF. The chain recombines TRBV5-1 with TRBJ2-3, with 8 bases that match TRBD1. This CDR3 spans 17 amino acids. V lost 2 bases to trimming and J lost 4 bases; unmatched junction nucleotides: 12. CDR1 and CDR2 (germline): SGHRS, YFSETQ. The full variable domain, with the rest looked up from reference TRBV5-1 and TRBJ2-3, is KAGVTQTPRYLIKTRGQQVTLSCSPISGHRSVSWYQQTPGQGLQFLFEYFSETQRNKGNFPGRFSGRQFSNSRSEMNVSTLELGDSALYLCASSFLSSGGAADTQYFGPGTRLTVL.

This clonotype has more than one count but fewer than ten. The chain is built from TRBV9 and TRBJ2-1; a weak D match, TRBD2 (5 bases). This CDR3 has 15 amino acids. Germline loops: CDR1 SGDLS, CDR2 YYNGEE. V was cut by 4 bases and J by 4 bases, with 15 bases left in between. CDR3 DNA sequence: TGTGCCAGCAGCCCATCCGCGGGTTTATACAATGAGCAGTTCTTC. Its translation is CASSPSAGLYNEQFF.

The rearrangement uses TRBV5-1 and TRBJ2-3; D ambiguous. Deletions cut 4 bases from V and 5 bases from J, with 8 bases between. The CDR3 has 12 residues. In germline, CDR1 is SGHRS, CDR2 YFSETQ. The CDR3 nucleotides are TGCGCCAGCAGCCGCCAAAGAGATACGCAGTATTTT. Translating it yields CASSRQRDTQYF.

This chain connects TRBV29-1 to TRBJ2-7; TRBD1 matches at 9 bases. V lost 7 bases to trimming and J lost 3 bases; unmatched junction nucleotides: 10. There are 14 residues in the CDR3. Germline CDR1 is SQVTM and CDR2 is ANQGSEA. The CDR3 DNA follows: TGCAGCGCCCGAACAGGGGGCGCAAACTACGAGCAGTACTTC. It yields the protein CSARTGGANYEQYF.

The table lists this clonotype with many counts. The rearrangement links TRBV12-3 or TRBV12-4 to TRBJ1-2; 8 bases line up with TRBD1. The CDR3 runs 13 residues. With V trimmed by 8 bases and J by 5 bases, 7 bases remained unmatched. The CDR3 here is CASDRGAGYGYTF. Here the CDR3 DNA reads TGTGCCAGCGACAGGGGCGCAGGATATGGCTACACCTTC.

The chain recombines TRBV3-1 with TRBJ2-2; D is unresolved. Trimming stripped 2 bases from V and 6 bases from J, with 16 bases between. The length of the CDR3 is 16 residues. Germline V gene lookup returns CDR1 LGHDT and CDR2 YNNKEL (reference sequence). CDR3 amino acids: CASSQRPLTLAGELFF. The CDR3 DNA sequence: TGTGCCAGCAGCCAAAGGCCCCTAACGTTGGCCGGGGAGCTGTTTTTT.

This clonotype was counted once. The junction and the germline gene differ at one end; a read error may be behind it. The chain recombines TRBV27 with TRBJ1-2; the D gene is possibly TRBD1 (6 bases). CDR1 and CDR2 from the germline V gene are MNHEY and SMNVEV (reference sequence). This CDR3 has 16 amino acids. CDR3 bases: TGTGCCAGCAACCCCATAAGGACAGCTTTCGGCTATGGCGACACCTTC. Translated: CASNPIRTAFGYGDTF.

This clonotype was counted ten times or more. The V call is TRBV28, the J call TRBJ2-3; 7 bases match TRBD2. This CDR3 has 17 residues. The germline gives CDR1 MDHEN, CDR2 SYDVKM. V shed 1 base and J 3 bases; nucleotides not matched to a gene: 10. The CDR3 nucleotides are TGTGCCAGCAGTTTATTCACCACGAGCGGGAAGACAGATACGCAGTATTTT. It encodes CASSLFTTSGKTDTQYF.

In its sample, this clonotype was seen many times. The V gene is TRBV29-1, the J gene TRBJ2-1; D gene uncertain. This CDR3 region has 12 residues. With 4 bases removed from V and 4 bases from J, the gap between germline ends came to 8 bases. The germline CDR1 and CDR2 sequences are SQVTM and ANQGSEA. The CDR3 sequence: CSVATAYNEQFF. The CDR3 DNA is TGCAGCGTTGCCACGGCTTACAATGAGCAGTTCTTC.

In its sample, this clonotype was seen a few times. The V gene is TRBV14, the J gene TRBJ2-5; D perhaps matches TRBD2 (5 bases). CDR3 size: 17 residues. Germline loops: CDR1 SGHDN, CDR2 FVKESK. The V end lost 0 bases, the J end lost 5 bases, and 19 bases lay between the germline ends. The CDR3, as DNA: TGTGCCAGCAGCCAAGATGATCCAGCGGCCCCGGTGGAGACCCAGTACTTC. This sequence encodes CASSQDDPAAPVETQYF.

This clonotype occurred a few times. The rearrangement links TRBV14 to TRBJ2-7, with 7 bases aligning to TRBD1. Germline assignment: CDR1 SGHDN and CDR2 FVKESK. This CDR3 is built from 15 residues. Unmatched junction bases numbered 9, after V lost 4 bases and J lost 3 bases. The CDR3 protein is CASSLMPGQNYEQYF. The CDR3 nucleotides are TGTGCCAGCAGCCTAATGCCGGGACAGAACTACGAGCAGTACTTC.